This note documents a single T cell receptor beta chain sequence. This sample stems from a study of blood T cell repertoires in COVID-19. As for the study in general: The United States, Italy and Spain provided the acute and convalescent COVID-19 samples. Sample material is recorded as cDNA or gDNA derived from T cells, B-cell-depleted T cells, or PBMCs.

Original processing methods: Reference gene primers were amplified, and this amplification served to estimate nucleated cell counts. This table comes from immunoSEQ multiplex PCR, and its TCRdb copy is limited to in-frame clones, with some not included. V and J calls and clone size are copied from that table; D and trimming were computed from the DNA. The sample has approximately 76,000 clones; about 85% are singletons. The V segment lost 0 bases and the J segment 4 bases; nucleotides outside the gene matches: 5. The CDR3 contains 15 residues. Germline V gives CDR1 SGHTA, CDR2 FQGNSA. The gene calls are TRBV7-2 and TRBJ2-7, with 8 bases aligning to TRBD1. The receptor was derived from an elderly woman with active or convalescent COVID-19. Input material: peripheral blood. CDR3 nucleotides: TGTGCCAGCAGCTTAGCCGGGACAGGAAGTTACGAGCAGTACTTC. Translation gives CASSLAGTGSYEQYF.